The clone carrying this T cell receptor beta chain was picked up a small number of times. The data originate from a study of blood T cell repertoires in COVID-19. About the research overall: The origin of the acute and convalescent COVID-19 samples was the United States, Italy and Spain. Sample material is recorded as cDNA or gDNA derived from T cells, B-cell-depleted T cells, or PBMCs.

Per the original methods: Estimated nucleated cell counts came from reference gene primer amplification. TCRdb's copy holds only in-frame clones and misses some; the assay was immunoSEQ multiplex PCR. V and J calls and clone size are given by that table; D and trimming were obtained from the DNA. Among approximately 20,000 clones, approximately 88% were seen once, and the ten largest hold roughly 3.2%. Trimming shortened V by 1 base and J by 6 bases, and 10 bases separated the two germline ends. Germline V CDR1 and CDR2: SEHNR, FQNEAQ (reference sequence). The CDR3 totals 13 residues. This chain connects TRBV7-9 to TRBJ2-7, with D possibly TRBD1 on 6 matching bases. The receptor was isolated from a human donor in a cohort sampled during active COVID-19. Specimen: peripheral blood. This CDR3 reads CASSLGTDREQYF. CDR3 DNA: TGTGCCAGCAGCTTAGGGACAGATCGCGAGCAGTACTTC.